This T cell receptor beta chain originates from a study of cytomegalovirus exposure and HLA in healthy donors (dated by TCRdb to between 2016 and 2019). Broadly, across the study: In an earlier analysis of around 540 of the donors, 276 Gb of sequence data and roughly 100 million unique TCR beta sequences from some 170 million T cells were reported. The study used immunosequencing to profile the T cell repertoires of several hundred subjects and linked those repertoires to cytomegalovirus serostatus. Genome-wide SNP genotypes for about 65% of the 666 donors were used in a later genetic analysis, which treated that subset as a discovery cohort. High-throughput TCR immunosequencing, statistical association of individual TCRs with disease status, and machine learning were combined to predict cytomegalovirus infection status. Rather than drawing on any new phenotypic data, the later analysis identified candidate immune exposures from TCR beta sequences and the way those sequences occurred across donors. Roughly five DR-DQ haplotypes were handled as single units for association and clustering because linkage in the cohort was strong. A later analysis re-analyzed previously published TCR beta repertoires from 500 to 700 donors and added high-resolution HLA genotyping to study TCR occurrence patterns. An early release that covered several hundred HLA-typed donors contained approximately 300 gigabases of sequencing data and around 85 million unique TCR sequences. Donor age, sex, ethnicity and CMV serostatus were compiled together with the repertoire data. All discovery cohort repertoires had been generated using a single sequencing platform. Typing coverage varied by locus: roughly 620-640 donors for A, B, C, DRB1 and DQB1; 522 for DQA1; about 570 for DPA1; roughly 450 for DPB1. The study aimed to test whether signatures of past pathogen exposure could be identified by cataloging public T cell receptors. Among almost 400 genotyped donors of the cohort, an average of 235,054 unique TCR beta nucleotide sequences were sequenced per donor, roughly 20% of them non-productive. The genetic ancestry cluster associated with self-reported Caucasian donors included 70% to 85% of the approximately 430 genotyped donors. HLA typing included class I and class II loci at four-digit resolution. An earlier analysis of about 620 of the donors applied high-throughput TCR beta sequencing to assess whether each TCR beta V gene segment acted as functional or pseudogenic. Besides the first cohort of roughly 660 subjects, a separate validation cohort made up of over 95 different subjects was used. What the authors observed across the whole study: When HLA alleles, especially DR and DQ, strongly co-occurred, TCR associations were difficult to assign to individual alleles. This cohort had only TCR beta chains sequenced, and the lack of alpha or paired-chain data limited which features could be detected. Broadly in line with IMGT annotations, most TCR beta V segments showed up in productive rearrangements about 87% or about 30% of the time in an earlier analysis of around 550 of the donors. While some public TCRs were present in many individuals, most TCR sequences turned up only very rarely across donors. Most CMV-associated TCR beta chains appeared to be HLA-restricted in a later analysis, and the HLA associations seemed to be driven largely by CMV exposure. Correlated functional status among segregating V segments might reflect linkage disequilibrium, but an unknown experimental factor could not be ruled out. The only immune exposure information available for the cohort was CMV serostatus. Compared with equally common non-associated chains, HLA-associated TCR beta chains in a later analysis were more clonally expanded and had lower generation probabilities. A group of highly shared sequence variants was considered likely to be a technical artifact of the sequencing pipeline. Three of the identified cytomegalovirus-associated TCR beta chains were confirmed in vitro to be specific for cytomegalovirus antigens. In a later analysis, TCR association rates were found to vary across HLA loci, with the most associated TCRs seen for DRB1 alleles and the fewest for HLA-C alleles. Because HLA typing was missing for some donors at each locus, association tests included only the typed subset. A further reported finding was that TCR beta sequences accurately predicted the HLA-A and HLA-B alleles for most subjects in the first cohort. A later genetic analysis associated a missense DCLRE1C variant with V-gene and J-gene trimming of TCR beta chains, and an independent cohort replicated the association. According to a later analysis, parvovirus B19, influenza, CMV and Epstein-Barr virus appeared linked to several top co-occurrence clusters. Some IMGT-functional V segments, including TRBV6-2 and TRBV6-3, could not be distinguished by the 87-base-pair reads and were therefore excluded. At a false discovery rate of 0.05, a later analysis linked around 15,000 TCR beta sequences to specific HLA alleles. It was suggested by the authors that the approach could potentially be generalized to other disease states and immunological phenotypes. The earlier analysis of approximately 590 of the donors excluded fewer than 20 rarely observed V segments, including chromosome 9 orphons, because counts were too low. The study listed 150 to 200 TCR beta chains as associated with cytomegalovirus. Roughly uniform sequencing depth across donors was assumed in presence/absence analyses, although this assumption may not hold. Cytomegalovirus status was reported to be diagnosed by the classifier with high specificity and sensitivity in both the original and validation cohorts. A later genetic analysis reported fewer N-insertions in productive TCRs among donors in an Asian-associated ancestry cluster than the roughly 700-donor mean.

Concerning this clone: Its specific antigen is unknown. No base quality values were provided; no much bigger clone lies one nucleotide off.

The method behind the library was the immunoSEQ multiplex PCR assay. A mixture of 60 forward primers for TCR Vbeta segments and 13 reverse primers for TCR Jbeta segments was used in the multiplex PCR. A multiplex PCR assay on genomic DNA amplified the CDR3 region of rearranged TCR beta genes. On the Illumina HiSeq System, the amplified TCR beta libraries were sequenced as 87-base-pair reads. Processing in the source paper ran as follows. A later analysis tallied about 77 million unique TCR beta chains across the 666 repertoires, and 10 million to 11 million of those chains were shared by two or more donors. Raw reads were error-corrected and collapsed into unique sequences with a nearest-neighbor algorithm that merged closely related sequences to remove PCR and sequencing errors. Alignment of CDR3 sequences to IMGT reference sequences was used to assign V, D and J gene segments. For a sequence to be retained, a match of at least six nucleotides to both a V gene segment and a J gene segment was required. A rearrangement was called productive if the CDR3 had no stop codons and remained in frame with V and J, and every other rearrangement was called non-productive. Following IMGT convention, CDR3 was defined as the stretch from the second conserved V-encoded cysteine to the conserved J-encoded phenylalanine. In an earlier analysis of approximately 500 of the donors, sequences lacking an unambiguous match to a single V gene segment were excluded. In an earlier analysis of approximately 500 of the donors, a V segment was called functional when productive rearrangements were above 56.7%, and segregating when the standard deviation between donors exceeded 5%. To diagnose cytomegalovirus status from the catalog of TCR beta chain sequences, a statistical classification framework was built. V and J gene assignment, in a later analysis, came from comparing TCR nucleotide sequences with IMGT/GENE-DB human TR gene sequences. Using the TCRdist pipeline, a later analysis assigned CDR3 sequences along with most-parsimonious VDJ recombination scenarios. In a later analysis, every TCR beta chain was defined by the combination of its CDR3 amino acid sequence and its V-gene family, and reads without a unique V-gene family were dropped. In a later analysis, 550 to 650 highly shared, low-generation-probability nucleotide sequences were removed to address suspected cross-contamination and a sequencing artifact. For each public chain, a later analysis derived a clonal expansion index from normalized ranks of inferred template counts within each repertoire. In a later analysis, generation probabilities were computed with a VDJ recombination model fitted to out-of-frame rearrangements, and the resulting probabilities were checked against IGoR. A later analysis scored TCR-TCR, TCR-HLA and TCR-CMV co-occurrence with hypergeometric tests, applying a repertoire-size bias correction to TCR pairs. In a later analysis, false discovery rates were estimated by permuting HLA or CMV assignments 20 times. In a later analysis, co-occurring TCRs were grouped using DBSCAN, with TCRdist sequence similarity added in when clustering inside HLA-allele-positive subsets. Repertoires with fewer than 30,000 or more than 120,000 public chains, plus five repertoires with anomalous nucleotide sharing, were excluded from co-occurrence clustering. As stored in TCRdb, this immuneACCESS dataset retains in-frame rearrangements with V and J assigned. A fraction of the clones does not appear; measured against another copy, unresolved V genes explain less than half of the discrepancy, and the remainder lacks a known reason. V, J and clone size reflect that table, while D and trimming were determined from the DNA. The sample profile shows around 99,000 clones; around 76% of them were found once. Clones ranked in the top ten supply about 2.5% of the sample.

The cohort was made up of about 610 healthy bone marrow donors. At the time of sampling, every cohort member was nominally healthy, though immune exposures that went unrecorded were likely present. The donor tested CMV seropositive, placing the donor among the 310 or so seropositive members of the cohort. Every donor gave a peripheral blood sample, and the peripheral blood mononuclear cells from that sample were used for TCR beta sequencing. The Qiagen DNeasy Blood Extraction Kit was used to extract genomic DNA from the blood cell samples. The CDR3 starts with the cysteine, ends with the phenylalanine, and has 13 residues. Only the CDR3 portion is preserved as DNA: 39 bases, with reading frame beginning at the first base. After removal of 3 bases from V and 5 bases from J, the junction retains 3 bases not matched to a gene. CDR1 and CDR2 (LNHNV, YYDKDF) derive from the germline V gene (reference sequence).

The rearranged chain carries TRBV15 and TRBJ2-5, with TRBD2 identical over 7 junction bases. The receptor comes from a man younger than 40 in good health and CMV-seropositive. Sequenced sample: PBMCs. CDR3 protein: CATSSFGGETQYF. The nucleotide sequence reads TGTGCCACCAGCAGTTTCGGGGGGGAGACCCAGTACTTC.